This T cell receptor (beta chain) was sequenced for a study of sequential checkpoint blockade in melanoma. Looking at the study overall: First-line arms were nivolumab then ipilimumab, or the reverse, randomized 1:1. Both treatment sequences were followed by maintenance nivolumab.

As for treatment: randomized to nivolumab then ipilimumab (arm A) or the reverse (arm B). No patient had prior DNA-damaging chemotherapy. Sorted cells were live CD3+CD8+, lacking CD19 and CD56, from PBMCs. This CDR3 spans 15 amino acids. Trimming stripped 5 bases from V and 0 bases from J, with 14 bases between. Germline V gene lookup returns CDR1 MNHEY and CDR2 SMNVEV (reference sequence). Assay: immunoSEQ multiplex PCR; the TCRdb copy retains only in-frame clones and omits some. The sample yields about 6,100 clones, around 58% seen once. This chain connects TRBV27 to TRBJ2-7, with D perhaps TRBD2 (6 bases). This sample comprised CD8+ T cells sorted from blood (inferred from file names), obtained from a patient given nivolumab and ipilimumab in sequence. This clonotype was sampled from a human donor with melanoma. The CDR3 sequence is CASSLSGYSSYEQYF. The CDR3 DNA follows: TGTGCCAGCAGTCTTAGCGGTTATAGCTCCTACGAGCAGTACTTC.